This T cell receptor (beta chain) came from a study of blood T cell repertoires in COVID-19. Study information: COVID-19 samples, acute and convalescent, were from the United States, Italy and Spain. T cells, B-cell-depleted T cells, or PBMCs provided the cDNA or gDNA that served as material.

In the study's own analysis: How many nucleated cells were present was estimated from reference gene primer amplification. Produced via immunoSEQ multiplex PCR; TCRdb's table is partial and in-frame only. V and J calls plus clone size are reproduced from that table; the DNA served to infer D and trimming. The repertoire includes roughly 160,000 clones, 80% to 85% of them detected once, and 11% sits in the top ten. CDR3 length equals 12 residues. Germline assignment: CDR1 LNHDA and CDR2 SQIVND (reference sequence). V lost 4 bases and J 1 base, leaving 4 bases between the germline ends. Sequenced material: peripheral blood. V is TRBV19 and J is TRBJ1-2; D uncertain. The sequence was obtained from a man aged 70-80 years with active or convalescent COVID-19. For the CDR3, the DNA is TGTGCCAGTAGTAAGAGTAACTATGGCTACACCTTC. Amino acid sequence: CASSKSNYGYTF.